The source of this TCR beta chain is a study of beta chain features in type 1 diabetes. Findings and caveats of the study: In the patient group, naive, central memory and Treg TCRB repertoires seemed more alike than in the healthy donor group. Among patients with Type 1 diabetes, TCRB CDR3s were moderately but significantly shorter in every one of the four CD4+ subsets.

The entirety of the isolated RNA underwent reverse transcription, so expressed TCRB transcripts were sequenced. The protocol was immunoSEQ multiplex PCR, while the TCRdb copy is restricted to in-frame clones and leaves out a portion. The profile shows a few hundred thousand clones, approximately 12% of them singletons. A CD45RO/CCR7/CD25/CD127/CD95/CD27 panel sorted naive, central memory, regulatory and stem cell-like memory CD4+ cells. Germline CDR1 reads SNHLY; CDR2 reads FYNNEI. The CDR3 loop spans 15 amino acids. V was shortened by 3 bases and J by 4 bases, with 13 bases between the two germline ends. With regard to this clone: The antigen is unknown.

This chain joins TRBV2 and TRBJ1-5, with no clear D. Sequencing was carried out using naive CD4+ T cells from blood. This sequence originates from a man between 18 and 29 years old in good health. The CDR3 protein is CASSENGYRNQPQHF. The CDR3 DNA is TGTGCCAGCAGTGAGAACGGGTATCGGAATCAGCCCCAGCATTTT.